A single sample gave rise to the 22 T cell receptor beta chains below, sequenced in a study of blood T cell repertoires in COVID-19 (TCRdb year 2020). The library came from the immunoSEQ multiplex PCR assay. Drawn from immuneACCESS, this table holds only the in-frame rearrangements with V and J called that TCRdb kept. Clones are partly lost; checked studies trace under half to an unresolved V gene and leave the rest unexplained. The sample profile shows some 240,000 clones; roughly four fifths of them were found once. The top ten clonotypes cover more than 3% of the sample. The sample consisted of PBMCs or T cells enriched from blood (not recorded which). The origin of the receptors is a man aged 50-60 years who had recovered from COVID-19.

The rearrangement joins TRBV25-1 to TRBJ2-7, with D uncertain. From germline, CDR1 is MGHDK and CDR2 SYGVNS. Trimming took off 3 bases at V and 7 bases at J, with 7 bases between the two ends. The CDR3 loop spans 11 amino acids. The CDR3 DNA reads as TGTGCCAGCAGTGACGGGTATGAGCAGTACTTC. Translation: CASSDGYEQYF.

This clone is a singleton in its sample. V and J are TRBV5-1 and TRBJ1-1; 7 positions match TRBD1. CDR3 length: 14 residues. Unmatched junction bases numbered 10, after V lost 3 bases and J lost 8 bases. Germline CDR1 is SGHRS and CDR2 is YFSETQ. CDR3 protein: CASSSPGGPLEAFF. DNA of the CDR3: TGCGCCAGCAGCTCCCCAGGGGGGCCTTTGGAAGCTTTCTTT.

This chain connects TRBV12-5 to TRBJ2-1; D perhaps matches TRBD2 (7 bases). V lost 0 bases to trimming and J lost 1 base, with 10 bases between them. Germline V gene lookup returns CDR1 LGHNT and CDR2 FRNRAP. The CDR3 length is 16 residues. CDR3 coding DNA: TGTGCTAGTGGTTTGGTACGGGGGGCTTCCTACAATGAGCAGTTCTTC. Its protein is CASGLVRGASYNEQFF.

The chain uses TRBV7-6 and TRBJ2-5; 10 nucleotides match TRBD1. Germline V gives CDR1 SGHVS, CDR2 FNYEAQ. This CDR3 spans 16 amino acids. The V segment lost 2 bases and the J segment 4 bases; nucleotides outside the gene matches: 7. CDR3 amino acids: CASSLSTGGWGETQYF. The DNA for the CDR3 is TGTGCCAGCAGCTTATCGACAGGGGGCTGGGGAGAGACCCAGTACTTC.

The chain has TRBV5-1 and TRBJ2-3; 7 bases match TRBD1. CDR1 is SGHRS, CDR2 YFSETQ, per germline. This CDR3 contains 15 residues. Trimming took 0 bases from V and 1 from J; bases not matched to a gene: 2. Here the CDR3 reads CASSLAGQGTDTQYF. Written as DNA, the CDR3 is TGCGCCAGCAGCTTGGCCGGACAGGGCACAGATACGCAGTATTTT.

This clone was observed a single time. The chain joins TRBV7-2 to TRBJ2-7, with D tentatively TRBD1 (5 bases). Trimming cost V 2 bases and J 3 bases, with 11 bases left between them. Germline lookup yields CDR1 SGHTA and CDR2 FQGNSA. The CDR3 has 14 residues. The CDR3, as DNA: TGTGCCAGCAGCTTAAGGCAGGGCCACTACGAGCAGTACTTC. As protein: CASSLRQGHYEQYF. The full variable domain, completed using reference TRBV7-2 and TRBJ2-7, is GAGVSQSPSNKVTEKGKDVELRCDPISGHTALYWYRQSLGQGLEFLIYFQGNSAPDKSGLPSDRFSAERTGGSVSTLTIQRTQQEDSAVYLCASSLRQGHYEQYFGPGTRLTVT.

The V and J genes are TRBV10-1 and TRBJ2-7, with D possibly TRBD1 on 5 matching bases. This CDR3 is built from 13 residues. The V gene lost 5 bases and the J gene lost 5 bases, with 13 bases spanning the gap. CDR1 is WNHNN and CDR2 is SYGVQD in the germline V gene (reference sequence). The CDR3 region is CASSIQGLHEQYF. Written as DNA, the CDR3 is TGCGCCAGCAGTATTCAGGGTCTCCACGAGCAGTACTTC.

This chain links TRBV27 with TRBJ2-3; D perhaps matches TRBD1 (5 bases). From germline, CDR1 is MNHEY and CDR2 SMNVEV (reference sequence). The CDR3 loop spans 13 amino acids. V was shortened by 7 bases and J by 4 bases, with 12 bases between the two germline ends. CDR3 residues: CASTLLGADTQYF. The DNA of the CDR3 is TGTGCCAGCACCCTGTTAGGGGCAGATACGCAGTATTTT.

This chain connects TRBV10-3 to TRBJ1-4, with D possibly being TRBD1 (5 bases). Germline lookup yields CDR1 ENHRY and CDR2 SYGVKD. V shed 0 bases and J shed 5 bases, with 10 bases lying between them. The CDR3 covers 15 residues. The CDR3 sequence: CAISESGGGNEKLFF. DNA for the CDR3: TGTGCCATCAGTGAGTCTGGGGGGGGGAATGAAAAACTGTTTTTT.

The chain carries TRBV2 and TRBJ1-2, with TRBD1 identical over 9 bases. CDR1 is SNHLY, CDR2 FYNNEI, per germline. The J segment lost 4 bases and the V segment lost 6 bases, leaving 6 bases of the junction unmatched. There are 14 residues in the CDR3. Here the CDR3 DNA reads TGTGCCAGCAGGATAGGACAGGGGCTCTATGGCTACACCTTC. Its protein product is CASRIGQGLYGYTF. Drawing the rest from reference TRBV2 and TRBJ1-2, the complete variable domain is EPEVTQTPSHQVTQMGQEVILRCVPISNHLYFYWYRQILGQKVEFLVSFYNNEISEKSEIFDDQFSVERPDGSNFTLKIRSTKLEDSAMYFCASRIGQGLYGYTFGSGTRLTVV.

The chain carries TRBV9 and TRBJ1-3; perhaps TRBD1 as D (5 bases). Germline assignment: CDR1 SGDLS and CDR2 YYNGEE. Trimming took 2 bases from V and 6 from J, leaving 12 bases between them. CDR3 length: 14 residues. CDR3 coding DNA: TGTGCCAGCAGCGTGGCAGGGCGGAAAAACACCATATATTTT. Encoded protein: CASSVAGRKNTIYF.

The chain links TRBV19 to TRBJ2-7, with 7 positions matching TRBD2. CDR1 and CDR2 from the germline V gene are LNHDA and SQIVND (reference sequence). The V gene end was trimmed by 10 bases and the J gene end by 2 bases; junction bases not matched to a gene: 14. The CDR3 extends over 15 amino acids. CDR3 DNA sequence: TGTGCCACCAGAAACCTTTGGGGGGGGACCTACGAGCAGTACTTC. It specifies CATRNLWGGTYEQYF.

The genes are TRBV7-6 and TRBJ2-1; D perhaps matches TRBD2 (5 bases). V gave up 3 bases and J gave up 6 bases, with 15 bases separating them. CDR1 and CDR2 from the germline V gene are SGHVS and FNYEAQ. The length of the CDR3 is 15 residues. CDR3 DNA sequence: TGTGCCAGCAGCTTGCCCACCCTTGGACTCAATGAGCAGTTCTTC. It translates to CASSLPTLGLNEQFF. Using reference TRBV7-6 and TRBJ2-1 for the parts outside the CDR3, the full variable domain is GAGVSQSPRYKVTKRGQDVALRCDPISGHVSLYWYRQALGQGPEFLTYFNYEAQQDKSGLPNDRFSAERPEGSISTLTIQRTEQRDSAMYRCASSLPTLGLNEQFFGPGTRLTVL.

The CDR3 sequence: CASSLAGVTGELFF. As DNA, the CDR3 is TGTGCCAGCAGCTTAGCAGGGGTAACCGGGGAGCTGTTTTTT. This chain joins TRBV7-2 and TRBJ2-2, with TRBD1 as a possible D gene (5 bases). V was clipped by 0 bases and J by 5 bases, with 7 bases between them. Per germline, CDR1 SGHTA and CDR2 FQGNSA. This CDR3 is 14 amino acids long.

The chain joins TRBV5-1 to TRBJ1-4, with 8 bases that match TRBD1. V lost 4 bases, J lost 0 bases, and 5 bases stayed unmatched. CDR3 length: 16 amino acids. Looked up from germline, CDR1 is SGHRS and CDR2 is YFSETQ. The CDR3 coding sequence is TGCGCCAGCAGCCGTTCGGGACAGGCAACTAATGAAAAACTGTTTTTT. Its translation is CASSRSGQATNEKLFF.

This chain links TRBV7-8 with TRBJ1-1; no firm D call. CDR1 is SGHVS and CDR2 is FQNEAQ in the germline V gene. There are 13 residues in the CDR3. Trimming removed 2 bases at V and 6 bases at J, with 10 bases between. For the CDR3, the DNA is TGTGCCAGCAGCTTAAAACAGTCCTCTGAAGCTTTCTTT. This codes for CASSLKQSSEAFF.

J is TRBJ1-5 and V is TRBV3-1 (or the pseudogene TRBV3-2); no clear D gene. The CDR3 is 12 amino acids. V was shortened by 8 bases and J by 2 bases, with 7 bases between the two germline ends. Germline V gene lookup returns CDR1 LGHDT and CDR2 YNNKEL (reference sequence). The CDR3 sequence is CASGTGNQPQHF. The CDR3 region has the DNA TGTGCCAGCGGTACGGGCAATCAGCCCCAGCATTTT.

V and J are TRBV6-5 and TRBJ2-7, with 8 bases lining up with TRBD1. Germline lookup yields CDR1 MNHEY and CDR2 SVGAGI. The ends lost 0 bases at V and 5 bases at J; junction bases unmatched: 9. This CDR3 spans 16 amino acids. The CDR3 spells CASSYSSAGGYDEQYF. The CDR3 DNA reads as TGTGCCAGCAGTTACTCGTCGGCAGGGGGCTACGACGAGCAGTACTTC.

This clone was detected only once. The chain carries TRBV2 and TRBJ2-3; weak D call: TRBD2 (5 bases). Germline values: CDR1 SNHLY, CDR2 FYNNEI. The CDR3 runs 16 residues. Trimming stripped 1 base from V and 0 bases from J, with 11 bases between. The DNA of the CDR3 is TGTGCCAGCAGTGAAGATGCGGGCTCTAGCACAGATACGCAGTATTTT. Protein: CASSEDAGSSTDTQYF.

The rearrangement links TRBV19 to TRBJ2-1; tentative D call: TRBD1 (6 bases). Germline assignment: CDR1 LNHDA and CDR2 SQIVND (reference sequence). The CDR3 loop spans 14 amino acids. V shed 5 bases and J shed 6 bases, with 14 bases lying between them. The CDR3 nucleotides read TGTGCCAGTAGTGTTAAACAGGGCCCCAATGAGCAGTTCTTC. Residues: CASSVKQGPNEQFF.

The V call is TRBV28, the J call TRBJ2-1; a possible D gene is TRBD2 (6 bases). V lost 3 bases to trimming and J lost 4 bases, with 7 bases between them. The CDR3 contains 13 residues. Germline-derived CDR1 and CDR2 are MDHEN and SYDVKM. DNA of the CDR3: TGTGCCAGCAGTTTGGCGGGGTACAATGAGCAGTTCTTC. It is translated as CASSLAGYNEQFF.

J is TRBJ1-5 and V is TRBV28, with D possibly matching TRBD1 (6 bases). The CDR3 covers 16 residues. Germline V gives CDR1 MDHEN, CDR2 SYDVKM. V lost 5 bases and J 0 bases, leaving 14 bases between the germline ends. This chain's CDR3 is CASSDRTVYSNQPQHF. In nucleotides, the CDR3 is TGTGCCAGCAGTGACCGGACAGTATATAGCAATCAGCCCCAGCATTTT.